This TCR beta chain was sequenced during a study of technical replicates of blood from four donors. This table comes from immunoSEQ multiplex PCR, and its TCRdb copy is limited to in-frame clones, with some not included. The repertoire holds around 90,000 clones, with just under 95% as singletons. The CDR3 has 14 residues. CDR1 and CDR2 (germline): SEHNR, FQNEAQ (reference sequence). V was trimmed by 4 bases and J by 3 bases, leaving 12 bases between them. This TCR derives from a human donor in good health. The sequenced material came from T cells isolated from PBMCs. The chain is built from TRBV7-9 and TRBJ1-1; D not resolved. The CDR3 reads CASSWAGSDTEAFF. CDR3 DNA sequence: TGTGCCAGCAGCTGGGCAGGATCGGACACTGAAGCTTTCTTT.